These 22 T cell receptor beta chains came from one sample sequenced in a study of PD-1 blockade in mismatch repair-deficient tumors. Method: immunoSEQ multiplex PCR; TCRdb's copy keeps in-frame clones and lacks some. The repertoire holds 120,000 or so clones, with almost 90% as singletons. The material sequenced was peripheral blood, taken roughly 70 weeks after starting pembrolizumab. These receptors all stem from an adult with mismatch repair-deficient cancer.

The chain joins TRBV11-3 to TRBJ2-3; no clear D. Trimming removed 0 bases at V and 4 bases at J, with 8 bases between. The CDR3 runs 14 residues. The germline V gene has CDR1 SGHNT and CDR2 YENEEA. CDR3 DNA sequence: TGTGCCAGCAGCTTAGAGGGTGGATCAGATACGCAGTATTTT. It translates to CASSLEGGSDTQYF.

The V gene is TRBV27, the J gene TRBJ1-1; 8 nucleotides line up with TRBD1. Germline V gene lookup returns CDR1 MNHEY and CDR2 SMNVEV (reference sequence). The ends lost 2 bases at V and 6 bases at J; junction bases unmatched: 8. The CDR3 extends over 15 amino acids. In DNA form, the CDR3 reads TGTGCCAGCAGTTTAGTGGCCAGGGGGCCCGCTGAAGCTTTCTTT. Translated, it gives CASSLVARGPAEAFF.

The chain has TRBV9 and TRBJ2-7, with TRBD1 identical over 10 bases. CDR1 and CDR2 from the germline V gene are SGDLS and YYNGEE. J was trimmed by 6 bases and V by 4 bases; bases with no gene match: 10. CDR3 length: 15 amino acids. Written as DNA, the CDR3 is TGTGCCAGCAGCTCAAGGGGGACAGGGGACGGCGAGCAGTACTTC. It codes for CASSSRGTGDGEQYF.

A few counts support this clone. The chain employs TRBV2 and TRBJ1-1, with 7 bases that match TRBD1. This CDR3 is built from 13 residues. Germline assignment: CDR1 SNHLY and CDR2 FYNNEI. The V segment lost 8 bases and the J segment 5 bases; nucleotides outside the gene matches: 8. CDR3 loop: CASGVTGRTEAFF. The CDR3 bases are TGTGCCAGCGGAGTGACAGGGAGGACTGAAGCTTTCTTT. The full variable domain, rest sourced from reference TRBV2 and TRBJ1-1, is EPEVTQTPSHQVTQMGQEVILRCVPISNHLYFYWYRQILGQKVEFLVSFYNNEISEKSEIFDDQFSVERPDGSNFTLKIRSTKLEDSAMYFCASGVTGRTEAFFGQGTRLTVV.

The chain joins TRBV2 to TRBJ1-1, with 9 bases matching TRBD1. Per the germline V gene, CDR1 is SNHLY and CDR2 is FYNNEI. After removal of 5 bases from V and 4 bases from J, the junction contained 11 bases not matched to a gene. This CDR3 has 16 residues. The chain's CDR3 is CASSKGGQGLSTEAFF. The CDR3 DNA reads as TGTGCCAGCAGTAAAGGGGGACAGGGTCTGTCCACTGAAGCTTTCTTT.

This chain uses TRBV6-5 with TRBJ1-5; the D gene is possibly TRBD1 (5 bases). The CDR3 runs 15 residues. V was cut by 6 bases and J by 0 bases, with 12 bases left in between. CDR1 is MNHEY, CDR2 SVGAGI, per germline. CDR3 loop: CASSSQTASNQPQHF. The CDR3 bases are TGTGCCAGCAGCTCCCAGACAGCTAGCAATCAGCCCCAGCATTTT.

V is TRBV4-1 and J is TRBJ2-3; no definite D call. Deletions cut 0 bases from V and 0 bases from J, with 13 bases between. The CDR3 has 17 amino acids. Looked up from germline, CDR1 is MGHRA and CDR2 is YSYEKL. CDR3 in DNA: TGCGCCAGCAGCCAAGATCCACCCATCGCTAGCACAGATACGCAGTATTTT. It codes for CASSQDPPIASTDTQYF.

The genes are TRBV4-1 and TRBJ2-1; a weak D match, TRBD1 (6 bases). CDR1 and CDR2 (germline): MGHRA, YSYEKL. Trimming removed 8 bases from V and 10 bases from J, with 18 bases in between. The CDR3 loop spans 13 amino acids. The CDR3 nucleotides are TGCGCCAGCGCCCAGAAGGGGGAGCGGGAGCAGTTCTTC. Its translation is CASAQKGEREQFF.

CDR3: CASSGGQGHPYGYTF. The CDR3 DNA is TGTGCCAGCAGCGGGGGACAGGGACATCCCTATGGCTACACCTTC. This chain joins TRBV7-9 and TRBJ1-2; 9 bases are shared with TRBD1. Germline V gene lookup returns CDR1 SEHNR and CDR2 FQNEAQ (reference sequence). The CDR3 is 15 amino acids. V gave up 5 bases and J gave up 4 bases; unmatched junction bases: 8.

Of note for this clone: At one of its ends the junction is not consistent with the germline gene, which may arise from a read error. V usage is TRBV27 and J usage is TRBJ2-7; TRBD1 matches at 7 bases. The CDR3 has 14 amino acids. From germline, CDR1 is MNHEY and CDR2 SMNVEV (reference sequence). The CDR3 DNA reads TGTGCCAGCAGTTTATCCCAACTACAGGGGACGCCCATATTC. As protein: CASSLSQLQGTPIF.

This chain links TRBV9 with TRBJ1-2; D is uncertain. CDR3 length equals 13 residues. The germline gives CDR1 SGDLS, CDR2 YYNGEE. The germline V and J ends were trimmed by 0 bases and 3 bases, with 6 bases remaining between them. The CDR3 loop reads CASSVGQDYGYTF. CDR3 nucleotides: TGTGCCAGCAGCGTAGGGCAGGACTATGGCTACACCTTC.

As DNA, the CDR3 is TGCGCCAGCAGCCAAGGTCAGGACATTCTGCAAGAGACCCAGTACTTC. This codes for CASSQGQDILQETQYF. The chain is built from TRBV4-3 and TRBJ2-5; D is possibly TRBD1 (5 bases). Trimming removed 1 base from V and 2 bases from J, with 14 bases in between. Germline loops: CDR1 LGHNA, CDR2 YSLEER. This CDR3 is 16 amino acids long.

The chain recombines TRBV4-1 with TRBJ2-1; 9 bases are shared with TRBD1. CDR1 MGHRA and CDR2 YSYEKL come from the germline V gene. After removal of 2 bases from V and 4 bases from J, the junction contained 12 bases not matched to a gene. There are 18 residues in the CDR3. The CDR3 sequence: CASSQNYRGLAAYNEQFF. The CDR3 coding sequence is TGCGCCAGCAGCCAAAATTACAGGGGGCTAGCGGCTTACAATGAGCAGTTCTTC.

This CDR3 is CSARQENIQYF. CDR3 in DNA: TGCAGTGCAAGACAGGAAAACATTCAGTACTTC. The chain employs TRBV20-1 and TRBJ2-4; D may be TRBD1 (6 bases). The CDR3 is 11 amino acids. Germline CDR1 reads DFQATT; CDR2 reads SNEGSKA (reference sequence). V dropped 6 bases and J dropped 5 bases, with 8 bases sitting between them.

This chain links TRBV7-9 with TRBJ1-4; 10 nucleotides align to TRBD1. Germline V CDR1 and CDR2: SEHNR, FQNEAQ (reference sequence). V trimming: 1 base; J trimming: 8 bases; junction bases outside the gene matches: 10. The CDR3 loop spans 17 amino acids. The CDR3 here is CASSLEGSGTGDEKLFF. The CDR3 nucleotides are TGTGCCAGCAGCTTAGAGGGGTCCGGGACAGGGGACGAAAAACTGTTTTTT.

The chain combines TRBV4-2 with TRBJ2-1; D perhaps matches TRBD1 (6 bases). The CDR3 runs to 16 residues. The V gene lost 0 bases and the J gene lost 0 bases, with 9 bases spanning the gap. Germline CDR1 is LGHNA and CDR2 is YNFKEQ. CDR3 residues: CASSQEDSLSYNEQFF. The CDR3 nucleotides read TGTGCCAGCAGCCAAGAGGACAGCCTCTCCTACAATGAGCAGTTCTTC.

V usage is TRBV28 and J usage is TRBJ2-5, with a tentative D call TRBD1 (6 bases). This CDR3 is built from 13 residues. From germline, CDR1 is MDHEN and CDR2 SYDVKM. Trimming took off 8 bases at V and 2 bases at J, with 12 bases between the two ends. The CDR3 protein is CASGPGVQETQYF. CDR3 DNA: TGTGCCAGCGGACCAGGGGTTCAAGAGACCCAGTACTTC.

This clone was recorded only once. In DNA, the CDR3 is TGTGCCAGTAGTATAGATCAGGGTGGGTACAATGAGCAGTTCTTC. Translation gives CASSIDQGGYNEQFF. V is TRBV19 and J is TRBJ2-1, with D perhaps TRBD1 (5 bases). The CDR3 is 15 amino acids. V was cut by 0 bases and J by 4 bases, with 10 bases left in between. Germline CDR1 and CDR2: LNHDA and SQIVND (reference sequence).

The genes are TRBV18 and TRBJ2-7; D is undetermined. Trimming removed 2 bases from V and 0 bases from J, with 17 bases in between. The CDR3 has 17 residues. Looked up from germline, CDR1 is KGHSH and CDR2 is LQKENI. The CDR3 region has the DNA TGTGCCAGCTCACCAGAGGCAGTTTCTTTTAGCTCCTACGAGCAGTACTTC. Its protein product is CASSPEAVSFSSYEQYF. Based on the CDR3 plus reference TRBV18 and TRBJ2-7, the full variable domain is NAGVMQNPRHLVRRRGQEARLRCSPMKGHSHVYWYRQLPEEGLKFMVYLQKENIIDESGMPKERFSAEFPKEGPSILRIQQVVRGDSAAYFCASSPEAVSFSSYEQYFGPGTRLTVT.

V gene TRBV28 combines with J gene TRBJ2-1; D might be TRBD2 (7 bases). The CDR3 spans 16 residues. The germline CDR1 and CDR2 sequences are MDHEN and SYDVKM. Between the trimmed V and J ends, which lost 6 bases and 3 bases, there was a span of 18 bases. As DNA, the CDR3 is TGTGCCAGCAGGGGGGCGGGAGCGGAAATCTACAATGAGCAGTTCTTC. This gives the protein CASRGAGAEIYNEQFF.

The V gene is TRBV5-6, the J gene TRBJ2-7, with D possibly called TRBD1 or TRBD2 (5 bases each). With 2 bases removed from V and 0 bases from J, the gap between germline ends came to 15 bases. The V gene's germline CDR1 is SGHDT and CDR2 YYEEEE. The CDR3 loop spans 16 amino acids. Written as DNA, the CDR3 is TGTGCCAGCAGCTTCCTTAGGGGCACTAGCTCCTACGAGCAGTACTTC. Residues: CASSFLRGTSSYEQYF.

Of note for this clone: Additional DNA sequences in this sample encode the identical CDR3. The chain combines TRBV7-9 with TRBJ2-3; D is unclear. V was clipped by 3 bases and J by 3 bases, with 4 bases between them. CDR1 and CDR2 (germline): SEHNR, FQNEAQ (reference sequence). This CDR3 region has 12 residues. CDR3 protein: CASSLGTDTQYF. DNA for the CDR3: TGTGCCAGCAGCTTGGGGACAGATACGCAGTATTTT.